The 14 T cell receptor beta chains given below trace back to one sample, sequenced in a study of Graves' ophthalmopathy and Graves' hyperthyroidism. Amplified material comprised TCR beta CDR3 regions derived from RNA transcripts. In the first round, RT-PCR was carried out with HTBI primers, and a multiplex PCR formed the second round. MiXCR, run by TCRdb on the multiplex PCR reads, gives a single entry per CDR3 protein. The repertoire holds approximately 330,000 distinct CDR3 sequences, with about 17% as singletons. The sample taken for sequencing was peripheral blood. The receptors originated from an adult man with Graves' ophthalmopathy.

This clonotype was seen many times. V and J are TRBV6-5 and TRBJ2-7, with 13 nucleotides matching TRBD2. V lost 0 bases to trimming and J lost 7 bases; unmatched junction nucleotides: 6. This CDR3 is 16 amino acids long. Germline V CDR1 and CDR2: MNHEY, SVGAGI. Here the CDR3 DNA reads TGTGCCAGCAGTTACTCGGAAGGACTAGCGGGGGTAGAGCAGTACTTC. It translates to CASSYSEGLAGVEQYF.

This clonotype was detected ten times or more. The chain links TRBV7-8 to TRBJ2-7, with TRBD1 identical over 8 bases. Germline loops: CDR1 SGHVS, CDR2 FQNEAQ. The trim removed 6 bases at V and 8 bases at J, leaving 24 bases unmatched. The CDR3 loop spans 18 amino acids. CDR3 protein: CASSSRERAGTGAGQQYF. The CDR3 nucleotides read TGTGCCAGCAGTTCACGTGAGCGCGCCGGGACAGGTGCCGGGCAGCAGTACTTC.

This clonotype was picked up many times. The V gene is TRBV6-2 or TRBV6-3, the J gene TRBJ1-5, with TRBD1 matching 12 bases. The CDR3 is 15 amino acids. V lost 5 bases to trimming and J lost 7 bases; unmatched junction nucleotides: 6. The germline V gene has CDR1 MNHEY and CDR2 SVGEGT. The CDR3: CASSAGQGAWQPQHF. As DNA, the CDR3 is TGTGCCAGCAGTGCGGGACAGGGGGCTTGGCAGCCCCAGCATTTT.

This clonotype was seen at least ten times. The gene calls are TRBV6-2 or TRBV6-3 and TRBJ2-5; 12 bases match TRBD2. CDR1 and CDR2 (germline): MNHEY, SVGEGT. The CDR3 consists of 18 residues. Germline trimming cut 3 bases from V and 5 bases from J; bases unmatched to any gene: 13. The CDR3 loop reads CASSYNILAGGPVETQYF. DNA of the CDR3: TGTGCCAGCAGTTATAACATCCTAGCGGGGGGGCCGGTGGAGACCCAGTACTTC.

This clonotype was observed many times. The chain links TRBV20-1 to TRBJ2-5, with 10 bases fitting TRBD2. In germline, CDR1 is DFQATT, CDR2 SNEGSKA (reference sequence). The CDR3 extends over 17 amino acids. V lost 1 base, J lost 1 base, and 9 bases stayed unmatched. In DNA form, the CDR3 reads TGCAGTGCTAGAGGGGTATTAGCGGGAGGAAGCCAAGAGACCCAGTACTTC. Protein: CSARGVLAGGSQETQYF.

This clonotype was detected ten times or more. V is TRBV12-3 or TRBV12-4 and J is TRBJ2-2, with 13 positions matching TRBD2. Germline trimming cut 6 bases from V and 4 bases from J; bases unmatched to any gene: 5. The CDR3 totals 16 residues. DNA for the CDR3: TGTGCCAGCAGCCCGCGACTAGCGGGAGGCACCGGGGAGCTGTTTTTT. Translation gives CASSPRLAGGTGELFF.

The sample holds many counts of this clonotype. This chain uses TRBV20-1 with TRBJ2-2, with unresolved D. The CDR3 spans 15 residues. CDR1 is DFQATT and CDR2 is SNEGSKA in the germline V gene (reference sequence). V was pared by 3 bases and J by 4 bases, with 15 bases between. CDR3 DNA sequence: TGCAGTGCTAGGGCCCCCTTAGCAGCCACCGGGGAGCTGTTTTTT. Translation gives CSARAPLAATGELFF.

V is TRBV12-3 or TRBV12-4 and J is TRBJ1-3, with D possibly being TRBD1 (6 bases). The ends were cut back, 6 bases at V and 0 bases at J, with 12 bases in the middle. The CDR3 loop spans 15 amino acids. Here the CDR3 DNA reads TGTGCCAGCAGACGACAGGACCACTCTGGAAACACCATATATTTT. Residues: CASRRQDHSGNTIYF.

The rearrangement uses TRBV12-3 or TRBV12-4 and TRBJ1-2; possible D gene TRBD1, 6 bases. This CDR3 is built from 12 residues. Trimming pared 9 bases from V and 7 bases from J, leaving 15 bases between. As DNA, the CDR3 is TGTGCCAGTAGTAAGACAGGACGTGGCTACACCTTC. Translation: CASSKTGRGYTF.

This rearrangement joins TRBV6-5 to TRBJ2-2; D remains unclear. Trimming took 2 bases from V and 5 from J, leaving 9 bases between them. The CDR3 loop spans 14 amino acids. CDR1 and CDR2 (germline): MNHEY, SVGAGI. CDR3 coding DNA: TGTGCCAGCAGTTACATCGACCCGACCGGGGAGCTGTTTTTT. Residues: CASSYIDPTGELFF.

This clonotype was seen repeatedly, ten times or more. This chain uses TRBV28 with TRBJ1-1; D call uncertain. Trimming left V 1 base short and J 2 bases short, with 11 bases between. The CDR3 loop spans 15 amino acids. CDR1 is MDHEN, CDR2 SYDVKM, per germline. The CDR3 here is CASSLFFADNTEAFF. The CDR3 DNA sequence: TGTGCCAGCAGTTTATTTTTTGCAGATAACACTGAAGCTTTCTTT.

This clonotype has at least ten counts. The CDR3 is CAWTPGGMNTEAFF. The CDR3 region has the DNA TGTGCCTGGACGCCAGGGGGGATGAACACTGAAGCTTTCTTT. The chain is built from TRBV30 and TRBJ1-1; TRBD1 matches 7 bases. The CDR3 length is 14 residues. The ends lost 4 bases at V and 0 bases at J; junction bases unmatched: 5. CDR1 is GTSNPN and CDR2 is SVGIG in the germline V gene (reference sequence).

This chain joins TRBV5-5 and TRBJ2-5, with a tentative D call TRBD2 (6 bases). From germline, CDR1 is SGHKS and CDR2 YYEKEE (reference sequence). The CDR3 covers 14 residues. Between the trimmed V and J ends, which lost 5 bases and 2 bases, there was a span of 13 bases. In nucleotides, the CDR3 is TGTGCCAGCAGTCAATATCGGGGGCAAGAGACCCAGTACTTC. It codes for CASSQYRGQETQYF. The full variable domain, in which reference TRBV5-5 and TRBJ2-5 provide the parts outside the CDR3, is DAGVTQSPTHLIKTRGQQVTLRCSPISGHKSVSWYQQVLGQGPQFIFQYYEKEERGRGNFPDRFSARQFPNYSSELNVNALLLGDSALYLCASSQYRGQETQYFGPGTRLLVL.

In this sample, this clonotype turned up many times. V and J are TRBV12-3 or TRBV12-4 and TRBJ2-5; D is undetermined. V lost 4 bases and J lost 8, with 14 bases in between. The length of the CDR3 is 13 residues. The CDR3 DNA reads as TGTGCCAGCAGTTGGGCCGGCCAAGGAACCCAGTACTTC. It is translated as CASSWAGQGTQYF.